This T cell receptor beta chain was observed in a study of PD-1 blockade in classical Hodgkin lymphoma. Note on this clone: Its antigen is unknown.

The repertoire was sequenced with immunoSEQ multiplex PCR; TCRdb's copy has only in-frame clones and lacks some. The sample yields 6,000 to 8,000 clones, about 77% seen once. Time point reported: cycle 4 day 1 (C4D1), after six to seven weeks of nivolumab. All patients experienced relapse after autologous stem cell transplantation, and brentuximab vedotin exposure was variable. Thawed PBMCs were subjected to magnetic negative selection, which yielded isolated CD8+ T cells. Under best response, outcomes were complete response, partial response or progressive disease. Findings and caveats of the study: Nothing has yet pinned down what causes the repertoire differences, possibly disease activity or prior therapy. Diversity in CD4+ TCRs, unlike that measured in CD8+ TCRs, had risen significantly by C4D1. Newly diagnosed patients were said to have less baseline TCR diversity than healthy donors did.

The V gene lost 6 bases and the J gene lost 1 base, with 12 bases spanning the gap. Germline V gene data show CDR1 as WNHNN and CDR2 as SYGVQD (reference sequence). CDR3 length: 14 residues. The sequences come from CD8+ T cells from blood, collected before the fourth cycle of nivolumab. This TCR derives from a human donor with classical Hodgkin lymphoma. The V call is TRBV10-1, the J call TRBJ1-1, with a possible D match to TRBD1 (5 bases). CDR3 loop: CASRDSPWNTEAFF. CDR3 nucleotides: TGCGCCAGCAGAGACAGCCCATGGAACACTGAAGCTTTCTTT.